A single T cell receptor (beta chain) is shown here with its context. Unmatched junction bases numbered 5, after V lost 6 bases and J lost 4 bases. Per the germline V gene, CDR1 is SQVTM and CDR2 is ANQGSEA. The CDR3 consists of 12 residues. This sample stems from a study of blood T cell repertoires in COVID-19. Study-level background: The samples span acute and convalescent COVID-19 from the United States, Italy and Spain. Sample material is recorded as cDNA or gDNA derived from T cells, B-cell-depleted T cells, or PBMCs.

As processed by the authors: Nucleated cell number was recorded as an estimate derived from reference gene primer amplification. TCRdb keeps only in-frame clones here, not all; method: immunoSEQ multiplex PCR. V, J and clone size derive from that table, while D and trimming were established from the DNA sequence. The sample carries 15,000 to 20,000 clones, roughly four fifths recorded once. The sequencing sample was made of peripheral blood. The sequence derives from a human donor in a cohort sampled during active COVID-19. The chain recombines TRBV29-1 with TRBJ1-2, with 7 bases that match TRBD1. The CDR3 DNA reads as TGCAGCGTCGGGACAGAGTTCTATGGCTACACCTTC. It codes for CSVGTEFYGYTF.